This T cell receptor beta chain was sequenced in a study of cytomegalovirus exposure and HLA in healthy donors. The CDR3 runs to 18 residues. Germline values: CDR1 SEHNR, CDR2 FQNEAQ (reference sequence). Trimming cost V 7 bases and J 3 bases, with 27 bases left between them. PCR used 60 Vbeta primers and 13 Jbeta primers. TCRdb keeps only in-frame clones here, not all; method: immunoSEQ multiplex PCR. The sample records 160,000 or so clones, 65% to 80% being singletons. The chain uses TRBV7-9 and TRBJ1-1; possible D gene TRBD1, 5 bases. The source is a man between 18 and 29 years old in good health and CMV-seropositive. Sequencing was performed on PBMCs. The CDR3: CASKILGQGSLGDTEAFF. The CDR3 DNA sequence: TGTGCCAGCAAGATTCTGGGTCAGGGCAGCTTAGGGGACACTGAAGCTTTCTTT.